Detailed here is one T cell receptor beta chain. Assay used: immunoSEQ multiplex PCR; TCRdb lists only in-frame clones, some missing. Of around 140,000 clones listed, about 86% are singletons. The data belong to a study of blood T cell repertoires in COVID-19. For the study at large: PBMCs, B-cell-depleted T cells, or T cells provided the cDNA or gDNA that made up the material.

This CDR3 contains 14 residues. Germline CDR1 reads SGHAT; CDR2 reads FQNNGV. The V gene end was trimmed by 2 bases and the J gene end by 6 bases; junction bases not matched to a gene: 5. The receptor's source is a woman between 50 and 59 years old with active or convalescent COVID-19. The sample taken for sequencing was peripheral blood. The chain couples TRBV11-2 to TRBJ2-3; 7 bases match TRBD2. CDR3 nucleotide sequence: TGTGCCAGCAGCTTATGGGAGGGGACCGATACGCAGTATTTT. Translation: CASSLWEGTDTQYF.